This record covers a single TCR beta chain. Its antigen is not known. The length of the CDR3 is 13 residues. V lost 5 bases and J 2 bases, leaving 10 bases between the germline ends. The germline V gene encodes CDR1 MNHNS and CDR2 SASEGT. These data come from a study of cytomegalovirus exposure and HLA in healthy donors. Study conclusions and caveats: With further analysis later on, most CMV-associated TCR beta chains appeared HLA-restricted. V- and J-gene trimming of TCR beta was linked (in a later analysis) to a missense DCLRE1C variant. More clonal expansion characterized HLA-associated TCR beta chains than equally common others in a later analysis. Cytomegalovirus-associated TCR beta chains were listed, numbering more than 150.

In the PCR, 60 Vbeta and 13 Jbeta primers were used. Repertoires were generated with immunoSEQ multiplex PCR, while TCRdb's copy carries only in-frame clones and drops some. The sample has about 150,000 clones, around 84% seen once; the top ten hold around 2%. The chain recombines TRBV6-1 with TRBJ2-7; tentatively, D is TRBD1 (6 bases). Source material: PBMCs. The sequence was collected from a woman between 18 and 29 years old in good health and CMV-seronegative. The chain's CDR3 is CASSQNRAYEQYF. The CDR3 DNA sequence: TGTGCCAGCAGTCAGAACAGGGCCTACGAGCAGTACTTC.